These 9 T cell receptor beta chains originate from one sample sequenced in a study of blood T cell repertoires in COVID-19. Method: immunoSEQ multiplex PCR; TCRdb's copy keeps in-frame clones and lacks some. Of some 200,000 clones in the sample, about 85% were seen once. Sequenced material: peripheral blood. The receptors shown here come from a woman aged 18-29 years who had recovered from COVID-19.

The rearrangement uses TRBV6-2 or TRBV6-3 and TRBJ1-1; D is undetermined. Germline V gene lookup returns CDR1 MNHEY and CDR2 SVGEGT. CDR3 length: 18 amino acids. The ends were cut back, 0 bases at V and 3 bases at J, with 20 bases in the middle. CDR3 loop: CASSYSRASGLADTEAFF. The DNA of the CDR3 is TGTGCCAGCAGTTACTCTCGGGCTTCGGGGTTGGCGGACACTGAAGCTTTCTTT.

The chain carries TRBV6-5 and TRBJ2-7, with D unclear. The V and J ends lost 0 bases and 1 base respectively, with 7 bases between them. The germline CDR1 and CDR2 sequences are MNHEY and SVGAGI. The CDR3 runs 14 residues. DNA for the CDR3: TGTGCCAGCAGTTACTCCCCCAGTTCCTACGAGCAGTACTTC. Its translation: CASSYSPSSYEQYF.

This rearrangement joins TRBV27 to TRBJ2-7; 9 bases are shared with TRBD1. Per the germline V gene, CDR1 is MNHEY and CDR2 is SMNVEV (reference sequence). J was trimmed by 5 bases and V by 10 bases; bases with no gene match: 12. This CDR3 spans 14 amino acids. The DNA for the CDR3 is TGTGCCACACAACCTACAGGGGGCTTACACGAGCAGTACTTC. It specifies CATQPTGGLHEQYF.

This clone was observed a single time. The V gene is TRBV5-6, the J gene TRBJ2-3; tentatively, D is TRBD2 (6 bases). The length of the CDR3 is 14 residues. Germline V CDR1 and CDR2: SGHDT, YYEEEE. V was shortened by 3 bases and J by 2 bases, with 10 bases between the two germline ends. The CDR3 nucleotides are TGTGCCAGCAGCTCGGGACTCTACACAGATACGCAGTATTTT. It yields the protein CASSSGLYTDTQYF.

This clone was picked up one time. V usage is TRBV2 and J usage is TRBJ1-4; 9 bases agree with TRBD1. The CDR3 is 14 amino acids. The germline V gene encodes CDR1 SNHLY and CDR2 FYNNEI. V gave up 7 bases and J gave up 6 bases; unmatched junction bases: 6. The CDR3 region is CASNPTGGDEKLFF. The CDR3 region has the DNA TGTGCCAGCAACCCGACAGGGGGGGATGAAAAACTGTTTTTT.

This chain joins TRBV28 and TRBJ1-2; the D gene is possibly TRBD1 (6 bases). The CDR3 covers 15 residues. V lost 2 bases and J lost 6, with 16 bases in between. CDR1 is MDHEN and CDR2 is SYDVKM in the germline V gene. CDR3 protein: CASSLNTGLNNGYTF. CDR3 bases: TGTGCCAGCAGTTTAAATACAGGGTTAAACAATGGCTACACCTTC.

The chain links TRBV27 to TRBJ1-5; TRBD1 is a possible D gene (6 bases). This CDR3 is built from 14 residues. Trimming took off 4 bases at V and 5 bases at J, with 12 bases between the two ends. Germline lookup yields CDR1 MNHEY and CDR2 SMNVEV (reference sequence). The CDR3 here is CASSWTANYQPQHF. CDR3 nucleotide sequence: TGTGCCAGCAGTTGGACAGCTAATTATCAGCCCCAGCATTTT.

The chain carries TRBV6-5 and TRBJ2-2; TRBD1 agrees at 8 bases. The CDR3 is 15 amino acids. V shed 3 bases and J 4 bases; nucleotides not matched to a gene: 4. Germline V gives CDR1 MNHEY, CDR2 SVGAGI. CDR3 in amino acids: CASSYGQGSTGELFF. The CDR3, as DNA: TGTGCCAGCAGTTATGGACAGGGTAGCACCGGGGAGCTGTTTTTT.

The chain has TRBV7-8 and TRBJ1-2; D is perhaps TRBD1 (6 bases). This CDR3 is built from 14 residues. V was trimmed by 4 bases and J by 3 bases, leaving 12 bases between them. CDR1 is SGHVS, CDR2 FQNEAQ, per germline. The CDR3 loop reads CASSWTRGDYGYTF. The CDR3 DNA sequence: TGTGCCAGCAGCTGGACCAGGGGTGACTATGGCTACACCTTC.